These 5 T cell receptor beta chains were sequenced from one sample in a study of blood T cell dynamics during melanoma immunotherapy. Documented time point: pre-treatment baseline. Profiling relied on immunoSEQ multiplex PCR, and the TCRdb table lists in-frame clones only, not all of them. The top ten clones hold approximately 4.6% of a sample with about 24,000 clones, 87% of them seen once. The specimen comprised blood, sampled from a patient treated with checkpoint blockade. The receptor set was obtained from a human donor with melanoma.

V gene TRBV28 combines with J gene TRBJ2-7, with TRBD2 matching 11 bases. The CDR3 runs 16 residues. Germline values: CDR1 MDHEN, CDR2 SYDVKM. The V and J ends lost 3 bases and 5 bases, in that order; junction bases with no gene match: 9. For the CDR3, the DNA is TGTGCCAGCAGTTTCTACCGGACTAGCGGGTGGGACGAGCAGTACTTC. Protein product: CASSFYRTSGWDEQYF.

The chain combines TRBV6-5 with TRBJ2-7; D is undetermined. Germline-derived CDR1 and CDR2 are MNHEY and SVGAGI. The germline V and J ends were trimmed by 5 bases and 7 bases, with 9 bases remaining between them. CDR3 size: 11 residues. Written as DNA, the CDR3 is TGTGCCAGCAGTACGGGTGGGGAGCAGTACTTC. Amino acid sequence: CASSTGGEQYF.

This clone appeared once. For the CDR3, the DNA is TGTGCCAGTACGCCTTCCGGGACCGGCAATCAGCCCCAGCATTTT. Protein: CASTPSGTGNQPQHF. This chain uses TRBV19 with TRBJ1-5, with D possibly being TRBD1 (5 bases). The CDR3 contains 15 residues. Germline V lookup: CDR1 LNHDA, CDR2 SQIVND (reference sequence). V lost 7 bases and J lost 2, with 15 bases in between.

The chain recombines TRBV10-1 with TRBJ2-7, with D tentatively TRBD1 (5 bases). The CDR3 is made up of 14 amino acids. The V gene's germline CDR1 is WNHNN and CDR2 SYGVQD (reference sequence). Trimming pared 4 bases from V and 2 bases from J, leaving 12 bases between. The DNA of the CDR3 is TGCGCCAGCAGTGCAGGGTTTGGGGCCTACGAGCAGTACTTC. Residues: CASSAGFGAYEQYF.

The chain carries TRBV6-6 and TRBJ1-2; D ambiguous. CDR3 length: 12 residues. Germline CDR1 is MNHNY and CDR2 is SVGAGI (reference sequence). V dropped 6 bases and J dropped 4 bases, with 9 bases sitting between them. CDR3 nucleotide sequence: TGTGCCAGCAGCTTAGAGGGCTATGGCTACACCTTC. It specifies CASSLEGYGYTF.